This TCR beta chain was recorded in a study of T cells in Graves' hyperthyroidism and ophthalmopathy. Study summary: The blood sample was taken at first diagnosis, before treatment began.

With 5 bases removed from V and 8 bases from J, the gap between germline ends came to 4 bases. Per germline, CDR1 MNHEY and CDR2 SMNVEV (reference sequence). CDR3 length: 10 amino acids. Amplified TCR beta CDR3 regions derived from RNA transcripts. HTBI primers were the set used in a first-round RT-PCR of the TCR CDR3. MiXCR, run by TCRdb on the multiplex PCR reads, gives a single entry per CDR3 protein. The sample records about 350,000 distinct CDR3 sequences, roughly 15% being singletons. This clonotype was observed at least ten times. Its cognate antigen is unknown. General study findings and limits: Most expanded thyroid clonotypes above 0.001 recurred in blood.

Input material: blood. This chain connects TRBV27 to TRBJ2-1, with D uncertain. The source of this sequence is a woman in her sixties or seventies with Graves' ophthalmopathy. CDR3 bases: TGTGCCAGCAGTGTCGATGAGCAGTTCTTC. It codes for CASSVDEQFF.